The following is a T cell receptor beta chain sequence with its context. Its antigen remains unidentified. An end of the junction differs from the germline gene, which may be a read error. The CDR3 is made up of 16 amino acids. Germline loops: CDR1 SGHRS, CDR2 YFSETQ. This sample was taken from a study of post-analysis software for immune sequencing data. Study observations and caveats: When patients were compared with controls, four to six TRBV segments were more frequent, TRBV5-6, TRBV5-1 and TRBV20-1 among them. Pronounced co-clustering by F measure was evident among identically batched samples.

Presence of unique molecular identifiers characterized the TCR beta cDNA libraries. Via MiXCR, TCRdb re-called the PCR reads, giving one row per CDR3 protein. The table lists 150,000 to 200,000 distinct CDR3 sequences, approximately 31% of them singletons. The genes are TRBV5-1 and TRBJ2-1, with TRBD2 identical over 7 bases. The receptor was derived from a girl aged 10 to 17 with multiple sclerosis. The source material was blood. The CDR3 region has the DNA TGCGCCGGCAGCTTGTGGGGAGGGAGTCCCTACAATGAGCAGTTCTTC. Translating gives CAGSLWGGSPYNEQFF.